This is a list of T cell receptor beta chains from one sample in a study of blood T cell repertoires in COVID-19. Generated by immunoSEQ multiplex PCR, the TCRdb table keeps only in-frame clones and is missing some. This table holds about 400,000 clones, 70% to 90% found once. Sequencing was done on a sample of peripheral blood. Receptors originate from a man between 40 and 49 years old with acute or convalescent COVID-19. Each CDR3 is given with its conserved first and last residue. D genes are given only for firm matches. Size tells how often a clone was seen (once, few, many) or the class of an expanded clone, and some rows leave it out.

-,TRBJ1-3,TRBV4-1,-,TGCGCCAGCAGCCAACCTCGGGGGGGCTCAGGAAACACCATATATTTT,CASSQPRGGSGNTIYF
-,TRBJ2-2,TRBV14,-,TGTGCCAGCAGCCGACACTTGAACACCGGGGAGCTGTTTTTT,CASSRHLNTGELFF
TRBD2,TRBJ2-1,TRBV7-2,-,TGTGCCAGCAGCTTAGTTAGCGGGGGCCGCAATGAGCAGTTCTTC,CASSLVSGGRNEQFF
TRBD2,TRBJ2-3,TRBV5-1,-,TGCGCCAGCAGCGAATGGGGACTAGCGGGAGGCACAGATACGCAGTATTTT,CASSEWGLAGGTDTQYF
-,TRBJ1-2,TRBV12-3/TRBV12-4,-,TGTGCCAGCAGTTTGGCGGGGACTGGCTACACCTTC,CASSLAGTGYTF
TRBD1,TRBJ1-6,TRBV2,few,TGTGCCAGCATCTTATCCCGACAGGGTAATTCACCCCTCCACTTT,CASILSRQGNSPLHF
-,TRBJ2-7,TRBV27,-,TGTGCCAGCAGTTTCGCAGGGAGGTACGAGCAGTACTTC,CASSFAGRYEQYF
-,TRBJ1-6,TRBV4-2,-,TGTGCCAGCAGATCGGGACTGGTGGGGTCACCCCTCCACTTT,CASRSGLVGSPLHF
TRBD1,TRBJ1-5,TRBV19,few,TGTGCCAGTAGTCCGGGGACAGGGGGCAATCAGCCCCAGCATTTT,CASSPGTGGNQPQHF
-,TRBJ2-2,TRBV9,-,TGTGCCAGCAGCGTGAAGGGGGCGGGAACCGGGGAGCTGTTTTTT,CASSVKGAGTGELFF
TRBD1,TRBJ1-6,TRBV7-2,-,TGTGCCAGCAGCCCACGACAGGGATATAATTCACCCCTCCACTTT,CASSPRQGYNSPLHF
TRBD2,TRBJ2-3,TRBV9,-,TGTGCCAGCAGCGTAGAAGGTTTTGTAGCGGGGCCCACAGATACGCAGTATTTT,CASSVEGFVAGPTDTQYF
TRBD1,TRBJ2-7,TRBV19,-,TGTGCCAGTAGCCGCATGGGACAGGGGATCTCCTACGAGCAGTACTTC,CASSRMGQGISYEQYF
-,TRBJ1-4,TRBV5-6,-,TGTGCCAGCAGCTCTGGGGCCAGTTATAATGAAAAACTGTTTTTT,CASSSGASYNEKLFF
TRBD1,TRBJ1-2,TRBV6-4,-,TGTGCCAGCAGTGATGGGGTTCAGGACAGGGGAGTTGGCTACACCTTC,CASSDGVQDRGVGYTF
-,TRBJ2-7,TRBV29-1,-,TGCAGCGCCACGACAGTTGGAACCTACGAGCAGTACTTC,CSATTVGTYEQYF
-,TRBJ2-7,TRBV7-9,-,TGTGCCAGCAGCTCCTCTCAGGTGTTCTACGAGCAGTACTTC,CASSSSQVFYEQYF
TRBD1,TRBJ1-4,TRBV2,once,TGTGCCAGCAACCAGGGACAGCCCCGGGCGGAAAAACTGTTTTTT,CASNQGQPRAEKLFF
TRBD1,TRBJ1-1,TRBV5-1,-,TGCGCCAGCAGCTTACGGACAGGGCCAAACACTGAAGCTTTCTTT,CASSLRTGPNTEAFF
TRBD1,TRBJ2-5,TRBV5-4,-,TGTGCCAGCAGCGTTCACCCGAACAGGGGGCGCGGGGAGACCCAGTACTTC,CASSVHPNRGRGETQYF
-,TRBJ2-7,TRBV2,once,TGTGCCAGCAGTGACAGTCCCCAACAAATTTCCTACGAGCAGTACTTC,CASSDSPQQISYEQYF
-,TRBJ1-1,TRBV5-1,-,TGCGCCAGCAGCTCGGACGGTTCTGGGGAGGGGGCTTTCTTT,CASSSDGSGEGAFF
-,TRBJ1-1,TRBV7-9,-,TGTGCCAGCAGCTTGTCACAGGAAATATCTGAAGCTTTCTTT,CASSLSQEISEAFF
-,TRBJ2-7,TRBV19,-,TGTGCCAGTAGGGGAGACGCCTACGAGCAGTACTTC,CASRGDAYEQYF
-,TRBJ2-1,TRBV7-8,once,TGTGCCAGCAGCTTGTCGTTCAATGAGCAGTTCTTC,CASSLSFNEQFF
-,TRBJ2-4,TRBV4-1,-,TGCGCCAGCAGCCCTCTGTTAGCCAAAAACATTCAGTACTTC,CASSPLLAKNIQYF
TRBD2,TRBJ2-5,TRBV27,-,TGTGCCAGCAGCAAAACGTTCTCGTTAGCGGGGGGGGAGACCCAGTACTTC,CASSKTFSLAGGETQYF
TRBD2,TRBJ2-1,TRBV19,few,TGTGCCAGTAACCCCGGCGGACTAGCGGATCCCTACAATGAGCAGTTCTTC,CASNPGGLADPYNEQFF
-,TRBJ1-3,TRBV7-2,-,TGTGCCAGCAGCTTAAAAAGCCTCCACTCTGGAAACACCATATATTTT,CASSLKSLHSGNTIYF
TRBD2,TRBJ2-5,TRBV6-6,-,TGTGCCAGCCTGGGACTAGCGGGGGGACAAGAGACCCAGTACTTC,CASLGLAGGQETQYF
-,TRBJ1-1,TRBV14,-,TGTGCCAGCAGCCAAGATTTTAGCTCAGCTGCAAACACTGAAGCTTTCTTT,CASSQDFSSAANTEAFF
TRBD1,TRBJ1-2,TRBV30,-,TGTGCCTGTACCGGGACAGGGTTTCGCTATGGCTACACCTTC,CACTGTGFRYGYTF
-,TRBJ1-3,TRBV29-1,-,TGCAGCGGACAAACCGGAAACACCATATATTTT,CSGQTGNTIYF
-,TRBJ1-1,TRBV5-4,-,TGTGCCAGCAGCTTGGGCCAGGGGAAAAGGGAAGCTTTCTTT,CASSLGQGKREAFF
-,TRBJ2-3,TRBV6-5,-,TGTGCCAGCAGTTACTCGGTCAGGGGAGCAGATACGCAGTATTTT,CASSYSVRGADTQYF
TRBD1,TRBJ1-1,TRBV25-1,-,TGTGCCAGCAGGGACAGGGGGGTAGATACTGAAGCTTTCTTT,CASRDRGVDTEAFF
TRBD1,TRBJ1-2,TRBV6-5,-,TGTGCCAGCAGTCGGGACAGGGAAGCTTATGGCTACACCTTC,CASSRDREAYGYTF
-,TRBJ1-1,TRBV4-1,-,TGCGCCAGCAGCCCTGTCAGGAGAGGGATGATGAACACTGAAGCTTTCTTT,CASSPVRRGMMNTEAFF
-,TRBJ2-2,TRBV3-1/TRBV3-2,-,TGTGCCAGCAGCCAAGGGGTCGTGGGACTTGTTACCGGGGAGCTGTTTTTT,CASSQGVVGLVTGELFF
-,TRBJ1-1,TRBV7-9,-,TGTGCCAGCAGCGAAGTCGGGGGAGCTTTCTTT,CASSEVGGAFF
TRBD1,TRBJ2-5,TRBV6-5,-,TGTGCCAGCAGTCGACGACAGGGACAAGAGACCCAGTACTTC,CASSRRQGQETQYF
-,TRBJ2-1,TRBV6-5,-,TGTGCCAGCAGGGGGCTGAGGTCCTACAATGAGCAGTTCTTC,CASRGLRSYNEQFF
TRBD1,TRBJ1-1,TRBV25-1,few,TGTGCCAGCAGTGAAGGCAGGGGGCGACCGAACACTGAAGCTTTCTTT,CASSEGRGRPNTEAFF
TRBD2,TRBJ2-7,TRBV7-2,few,TGTGCCAGCAGCTTAGAAACTAGCGGGGTCTACGAGCAGTACTTC,CASSLETSGVYEQYF
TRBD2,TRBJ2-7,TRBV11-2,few,TGTGCCAGCAGGGGGACTAGCGGGGAGTACTACGAGCAGTACTTC,CASRGTSGEYYEQYF
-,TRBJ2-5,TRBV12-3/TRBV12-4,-,TGTGCCAGCAGTTTAACTGAGACCCAGTACTTC,CASSLTETQYF
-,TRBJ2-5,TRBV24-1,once,TGTGCCACCAGTGATGTGTACTCCCAAGAGACCCAGTACTTC,CATSDVYSQETQYF
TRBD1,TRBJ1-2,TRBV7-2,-,TGTGCCAGCAGCGACGGGACAGGGCTGTTTGGCTACACCTTC,CASSDGTGLFGYTF
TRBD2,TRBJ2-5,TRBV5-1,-,TGCGCCAGCAGCTTACTAGCGGGGGGGCGGGAGACCCAGTACTTC,CASSLLAGGRETQYF
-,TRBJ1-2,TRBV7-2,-,TGTGCCAGCAGCCTCAACGTGAGGGATGGCTACACCTTC,CASSLNVRDGYTF
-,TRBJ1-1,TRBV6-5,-,TGTGCCAGCAGTTCAATACAGGGTGGAGCCGCTTTCTTT,CASSSIQGGAAFF
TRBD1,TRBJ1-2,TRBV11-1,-,TGTGCCAGCAGCCGAGGGGGACAGGGGGCATCGGACTACACCTTC,CASSRGGQGASDYTF
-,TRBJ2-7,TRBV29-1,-,TGCAGCGTTTACCTATCAGCGTCCTACGAGCAGTACTTC,CSVYLSASYEQYF
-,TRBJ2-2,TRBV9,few,TGTGCCAGCAGCGTAGGGCGACTACCGAACACCGGGGAGCTGTTTTTT,CASSVGRLPNTGELFF
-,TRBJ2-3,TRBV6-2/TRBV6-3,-,TGTGCCAGCAGATACGGGGGCCCCCACACAGATACGCAGTATTTT,CASRYGGPHTDTQYF